This T cell receptor beta chain emerged from a study of blood T cell repertoires in COVID-19. Overall study: Researchers got acute and convalescent COVID-19 samples from the United States, Italy and Spain.

V was cut by 0 bases and J by 2 bases, with 14 bases left in between. The germline V gene has CDR1 GTSNPN and CDR2 SVGIG (reference sequence). This CDR3 spans 15 amino acids. Per the original data handling: Scientists estimated how many nucleated cells there were by amplifying reference gene primers. Measured with immunoSEQ multiplex PCR; TCRdb has only the in-frame clones, and not every one. V, J and clone size are those of that table, while D and trimming were read from the DNA. Among about 98,000 clones listed, 65% to 85% were seen once. This clone was counted a few times. The chain couples TRBV30 to TRBJ2-7; D perhaps matches TRBD2 (7 bases). Specimen: peripheral blood. The sequence was collected from a woman of 80 years or more with acute or convalescent COVID-19. The CDR3 is CAWSVKGGVTYEQYF. The CDR3, as DNA: TGTGCCTGGAGTGTAAAGGGGGGGGTGACCTACGAGCAGTACTTC.